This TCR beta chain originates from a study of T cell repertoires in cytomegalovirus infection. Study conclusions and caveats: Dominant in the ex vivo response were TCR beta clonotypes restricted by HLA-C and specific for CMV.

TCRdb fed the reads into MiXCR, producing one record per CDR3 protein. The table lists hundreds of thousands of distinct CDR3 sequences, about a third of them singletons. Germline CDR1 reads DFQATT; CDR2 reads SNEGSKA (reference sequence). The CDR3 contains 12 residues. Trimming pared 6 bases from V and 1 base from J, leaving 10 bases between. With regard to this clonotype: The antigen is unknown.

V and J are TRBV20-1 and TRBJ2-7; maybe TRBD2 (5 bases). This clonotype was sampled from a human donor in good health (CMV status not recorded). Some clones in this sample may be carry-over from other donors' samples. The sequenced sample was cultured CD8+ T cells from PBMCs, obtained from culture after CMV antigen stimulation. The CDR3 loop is CSAGRDSYEQYF. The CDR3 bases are TGCAGTGCCGGACGGGATTCCTACGAGCAGTACTTC.